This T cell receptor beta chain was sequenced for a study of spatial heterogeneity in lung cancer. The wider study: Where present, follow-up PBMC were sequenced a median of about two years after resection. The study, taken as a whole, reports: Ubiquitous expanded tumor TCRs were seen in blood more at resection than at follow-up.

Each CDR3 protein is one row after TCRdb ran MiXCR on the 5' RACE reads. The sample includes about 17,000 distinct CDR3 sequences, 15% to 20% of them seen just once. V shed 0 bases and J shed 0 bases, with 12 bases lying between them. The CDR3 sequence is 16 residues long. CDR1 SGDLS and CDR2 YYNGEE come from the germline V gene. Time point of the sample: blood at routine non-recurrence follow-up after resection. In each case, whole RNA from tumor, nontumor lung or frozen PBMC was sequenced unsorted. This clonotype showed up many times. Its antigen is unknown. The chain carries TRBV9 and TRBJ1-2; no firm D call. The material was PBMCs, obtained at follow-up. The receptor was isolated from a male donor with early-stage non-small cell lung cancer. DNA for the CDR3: TGTGCCAGCAGCGTAGACGGCAGACCTTCTAACTATGGCTACACCTTC. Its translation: CASSVDGRPSNYGYTF.